This T cell receptor beta chain was obtained from a study of human T cells and chemical hapten exposure. Study-level results: Following DPC sensitization, TCRs present above 1 in 1000 frequency showed no change. Versus controls, significantly more large CDR3 similarity clusters arose from expanded TCRs.

Germline V gene data show CDR1 as ENHRY and CDR2 as SYGVKD. This CDR3 region has 16 residues. Details on this clonotype: Its matching antigen is unknown. A much larger clone differs from this one at a single base, so this may be a read error.

The library attached unique molecular identifiers to individual cDNA molecules. Per the authors' pipeline: Approximately 100,000 TCRs per sample was the median, with a range of roughly 23,224 to 690,600. Each CDR3 protein is one row after TCRdb ran MiXCR on the RACE reads. TCRdb, not the authors, supplied the V and J calls. The sample consists of around 71,000 distinct CDR3 sequences, 9.8% of them appearing once. Sample time point: patch test 1, 2 weeks after DPC sensitization. Treatment of the sample: therapeutic diphenylcyclopropenone sensitization with weekly scalp DPC. The rearrangement joins TRBV10-3 to TRBJ2-2, with 7 bases lining up with TRBD1. This sample comprised whole blood, obtained in connection with sensitization to the hapten diphenylcyclopropenone (DPC). This TCR was sampled from a woman aged 40-49 years with alopecia areata. Some clones in this sample may be carry-over from other donors' samples. DNA of the CDR3: TGTGCCATCAGTGAGTTGGACAGGACGAACACCGGGGAGCCGTTTTTT. Protein: CAISELDRTNTGEPFF.